Following are 9 T cell receptor beta chains from one sample sequenced in a study of beta chain features in type 1 diabetes. Reverse transcribing all isolated RNA meant expressed TCRB transcripts were sequenced. Assay used: immunoSEQ multiplex PCR; TCRdb lists only in-frame clones, some missing. Seen here are 900,000 or so clones, 17% observed once, and the top ten hold 0.023%. The sample consisted of naive CD4+ T cells from blood. The receptors here all came from a woman aged 18-29 years in good health.

This rearrangement joins TRBV28 to TRBJ2-3; 8 bases are shared with TRBD2. Per the germline V gene, CDR1 is MDHEN and CDR2 is SYDVKM. The CDR3 has 15 amino acids. V was pared by 10 bases and J by 0 bases, with 9 bases of the junction left unmatched. CDR3 nucleotide sequence: TGTGCCACTAATCCAGGCGGGAGGAGCACAGATACGCAGTATTTT. This encodes CATNPGGRSTDTQYF.

V gene TRBV27 combines with J gene TRBJ2-3; no definite D call. The germline V gene has CDR1 MNHEY and CDR2 SMNVEV (reference sequence). V lost 6 bases, J lost 6 bases, and 10 bases lay in between. This CDR3 contains 12 residues. CDR3 in amino acids: CASSALSDTQYF. CDR3 DNA: TGTGCCAGCAGCGCCCTGTCTGATACGCAGTATTTT.

This clone occurred a few times. This chain uses TRBV20-1 with TRBJ2-7, with a tentative D call TRBD2 (5 bases). The germline V gene encodes CDR1 DFQATT and CDR2 SNEGSKA (reference sequence). Between the trimmed V and J ends, which lost 3 bases and 6 bases, there was a span of 9 bases. This CDR3 is built from 11 residues. CDR3 protein: CSASGLIEQYF. The DNA of the CDR3 is TGCAGTGCTAGCGGACTTATCGAGCAGTACTTC.

This chain uses TRBV6-5 with TRBJ2-1; tentatively, D is TRBD2 (6 bases). Trimming cost V 2 bases and J 5 bases, with 10 bases left between them. The CDR3 extends over 14 amino acids. From germline, CDR1 is MNHEY and CDR2 SVGAGI. The CDR3 here is CASSYGLAHNEQFF. The CDR3 DNA reads as TGTGCCAGCAGTTACGGGCTAGCGCACAATGAGCAGTTCTTC.

This clone was seen only a few times. This chain uses TRBV9 with TRBJ1-2; D not resolved. The CDR3 spans 14 residues. Germline lookup yields CDR1 SGDLS and CDR2 YYNGEE. V was clipped by 0 bases and J by 4 bases, with 10 bases between them. CDR3 amino acids: CASSVDLNGYGYTF. The CDR3 region has the DNA TGTGCCAGCAGCGTAGATCTTAACGGCTATGGCTACACCTTC. Full variable domain (outside the CDR3, taken from reference TRBV9 and TRBJ1-2): DSGVTQTPKHLITATGQRVTLRCSPRSGDLSVYWYQQSLDQGLQFLIQYYNGEERAKGNILERFSAQQFPDLHSELNLSSLELGDSALYFCASSVDLNGYGYTFGSGTRLTVV.

This clone was found a few times. The chain combines TRBV11-2 with TRBJ1-1; no clear D gene. The V and J ends lost 6 bases and 1 base respectively, with 9 bases between them. The CDR3 is 13 residues long. Germline CDR1 reads SGHAT; CDR2 reads FQNNGV. The CDR3 bases are TGTGCCAGCAGGCGGTTACGGAACACTGAAGCTTTCTTT. It encodes CASRRLRNTEAFF. Drawing the rest from reference TRBV11-2 and TRBJ1-1, the complete variable domain is EAGVAQSPRYKIIEKRQSVAFWCNPISGHATLYWYQQILGQGPKLLIQFQNNGVVDDSQLPKDRFSAERLKGVDSTLKIQPAKLEDSAVYLCASRRLRNTEAFFGQGTRLTVV.

The DNA of the CDR3 is TGTGCCAGCATGAAGGGTTGGACCGAGCAGTTCTTC. Translating gives CASMKGWTEQFF. The rearrangement uses TRBV2 and TRBJ2-1; unclear D gene. The germline V and J ends were trimmed by 7 bases and 10 bases, with 14 bases remaining between them. Germline CDR1 and CDR2: SNHLY and FYNNEI. The CDR3 totals 12 residues.

The chain combines TRBV6-5 with TRBJ2-4; no firm D call. This CDR3 contains 11 residues. V lost 4 bases, J lost 8 bases, and 6 bases lay in between. From germline, CDR1 is MNHEY and CDR2 SVGAGI. The CDR3 sequence is CASSFLDIQYF. CDR3 nucleotides: TGTGCCAGCAGTTTTTTAGACATTCAGTACTTC.

The V gene is TRBV11-2, the J gene TRBJ2-7; unclear D gene. Germline V gene sequence: CDR1 SGHAT, CDR2 FQNNGV. V was cut by 5 bases and J by 7 bases, with 12 bases left in between. The CDR3 covers 12 residues. In DNA form, the CDR3 reads TGTGCCAGCAGCCCCCCCGGTCCGGAGCAGTACTTC. Protein: CASSPPGPEQYF.